These 22 T cell receptor beta chains share one sample of origin, sequenced in a study of cytomegalovirus exposure and HLA in healthy donors. Sequencing used immunoSEQ multiplex PCR; TCRdb keeps in-frame clones, though not all of them. The profile shows 150,000 to 200,000 clones, about 82% of them singletons. The specimen sequenced was PBMCs. The receptor set was obtained from a man aged 30 to 45 in good health and CMV-seropositive.

The rearrangement joins TRBV7-8 to TRBJ1-4; D remains ambiguous. The V gene's germline CDR1 is SGHVS and CDR2 FQNEAQ. This CDR3 is built from 15 residues. The V and J ends lost 1 base and 5 bases respectively, with 11 bases between them. CDR3 sequence reads: CASSLGRGRNEKLFF. The CDR3 nucleotides read TGTGCCAGCAGCTTAGGTCGGGGTAGAAATGAAAAACTGTTTTTT.

In DNA, the CDR3 is TGCGCCAGCAGCCAAGTCCGGACAGGGGATAGCAATCAGCCCCAGCATTTT. It translates to CASSQVRTGDSNQPQHF. The chain combines TRBV4-1 with TRBJ1-5; 9 bases line up with TRBD1. Trimming took 1 base from V and 0 from J; bases not matched to a gene: 4. The CDR3 extends over 17 amino acids. CDR1 MGHRA and CDR2 YSYEKL come from the germline V gene.

This clone was found once. The chain recombines TRBV6-5 with TRBJ2-3; D is perhaps TRBD1 (5 bases). In germline, CDR1 is MNHEY, CDR2 SVGAGI. The CDR3 is 15 residues long. Trimming took 3 bases from V and 13 from J, leaving 23 bases between them. The CDR3 reads CASSYDSLTRWKKYF. The CDR3 DNA is TGTGCCAGCAGTTATGACAGTCTCACAAGGTGGAAGAAGTATTTT.

This clone was recorded a few times. CDR3 sequence (DNA): TGTGCCAGCAGTTTTCCCCGGGGGGACCGTCAATCCCAGTACTTC. Translating gives CASSFPRGDRQSQYF. The chain is built from TRBV28 and TRBJ2-5, with 7 bases aligning to TRBD2. The CDR3 contains 15 residues. The V gene end was trimmed by 3 bases and the J gene end by 9 bases; junction bases not matched to a gene: 13. The V gene's germline CDR1 is MDHEN and CDR2 SYDVKM.

Of note for this clone: Mismatch with germline at one junction end may stem from a read error. V gene TRBV7-7 combines with J gene TRBJ2-1; weak D call: TRBD1 (6 bases). CDR3 length equals 13 residues. The germline V gene has CDR1 SSHAT and CDR2 FNYEAQ (reference sequence). DNA of the CDR3: TGTGCTAGCAGCTATGGACAGCACAATGAGCAGTTCTTC. Translated, it gives CASSYGQHNEQFF.

CDR3 in DNA: TGTGCCAGCAGCGTAGCGCTAGCGGGGGGACGGGAGACCCAGTACTTC. Translated: CASSVALAGGRETQYF. The J gene is TRBJ2-5, the V gene TRBV9; 11 nucleotides match TRBD2. Germline V CDR1 and CDR2: SGDLS, YYNGEE. V was clipped by 0 bases and J by 5 bases; unmatched bases: 6. This CDR3 is 16 amino acids long. Combining the CDR3 with reference TRBV9 and TRBJ2-5 gives the whole variable domain DSGVTQTPKHLITATGQRVTLRCSPRSGDLSVYWYQQSLDQGLQFLIQYYNGEERAKGNILERFSAQQFPDLHSELNLSSLELGDSALYFCASSVALAGGRETQYFGPGTRLLVL.

The DNA for the CDR3 is TGTGCCAGTAGTATGGGGACTAGCGGCTACAATGAGCAGTTCTTC. Translating gives CASSMGTSGYNEQFF. The chain joins TRBV19 to TRBJ2-1, with 11 bases lining up with TRBD2. Per the germline V gene, CDR1 is LNHDA and CDR2 is SQIVND (reference sequence). The CDR3 length is 15 residues. Trimming at V came to 3 bases and at J to 3 bases, leaving 1 base not matched to a gene.

The CDR3 region is CASSLEGQGINEQFF. The CDR3, as DNA: TGCGCCAGCAGCTTGGAGGGACAGGGTATAAATGAGCAGTTCTTC. The chain combines TRBV5-1 with TRBJ2-1; 9 bases match TRBD1. The CDR3 is 15 residues long. Germline loops: CDR1 SGHRS, CDR2 YFSETQ. J gave up 7 bases and V 0 bases, and 5 bases lay outside the gene matches.

A few counts support this clone. The chain carries TRBV7-9 and TRBJ1-2; D uncertain. CDR3 length: 12 amino acids. Trimming pared 3 bases from V and 8 bases from J, leaving 10 bases between. CDR1 and CDR2 from the germline V gene are SEHNR and FQNEAQ (reference sequence). Written as DNA, the CDR3 is TGTGCCAGCAGCTTGGGAGGCCGCGGCTACACCTTC. Translating it yields CASSLGGRGYTF.

The chain carries TRBV4-1 and TRBJ2-7, with 7 positions matching TRBD2. This CDR3 contains 14 residues. Germline lookup yields CDR1 MGHRA and CDR2 YSYEKL. The J segment lost 2 bases and the V segment lost 1 base, leaving 2 bases of the junction unmatched. The DNA for the CDR3 is TGCGCCAGCAGCCAAGCAGCGGGGCCCTACGAGCAGTACTTC. Its translation: CASSQAAGPYEQYF.

This sequence joins TRBV15 and TRBJ1-5; the D gene is possibly TRBD1 (5 bases). The CDR3 consists of 15 residues. The germline V and J ends were trimmed by 0 bases and 6 bases, with 12 bases remaining between them. Germline values: CDR1 LNHNV, CDR2 YYDKDF (reference sequence). CDR3 amino acids: CATSREGREGQPQHF. CDR3 nucleotides: TGTGCCACCAGCAGAGAGGGCAGGGAGGGTCAGCCCCAGCATTTT.

The chain links TRBV6-1 to TRBJ1-2, with a possible D match to TRBD1 (6 bases). The V gene's germline CDR1 is MNHNS and CDR2 SASEGT. The V gene lost 4 bases and the J gene lost 0 bases, with 12 bases spanning the gap. The CDR3 totals 15 residues. The chain's CDR3 is CASSGAGVANYGYTF. In DNA form, the CDR3 reads TGTGCCAGCAGTGGCGCAGGGGTAGCTAACTATGGCTACACCTTC.

The table lists this clone with a count of one. The chain employs TRBV14 and TRBJ2-7; TRBD1 aligns across 8 bases. Germline-derived CDR1 and CDR2 are SGHDN and FVKESK. The length of the CDR3 is 17 residues. Losses at the gene ends were 4 bases for V and 1 base for J; bases not matched to a gene: 12. CDR3 nucleotide sequence: TGTGCCAGCAGCCCCTCATTGACAGGGGCGGAGTCCTACGAGCAGTACTTC. Translated: CASSPSLTGAESYEQYF.

This sequence joins TRBV4-1 and TRBJ1-2, with D perhaps TRBD1 (6 bases). The CDR3 is 14 amino acids. Trimming shortened V by 1 base and J by 8 bases, and 14 bases separated the two germline ends. Germline V gene lookup returns CDR1 MGHRA and CDR2 YSYEKL. This CDR3 is CASSQVNQGWGYTF. Here the CDR3 DNA reads TGCGCCAGCAGCCAAGTTAACCAGGGGTGGGGCTACACCTTC.

The chain carries TRBV2 and TRBJ1-1; the D is unclear. Per germline, CDR1 SNHLY and CDR2 FYNNEI. This CDR3 spans 12 amino acids. V was trimmed by 2 bases and J by 2 bases, leaving 3 bases between them. CDR3 DNA sequence: TGTGCCAGCAGTGAACTTAACACTGAAGCTTTCTTT. Amino acid sequence: CASSELNTEAFF.

The rearrangement joins TRBV7-2 to TRBJ2-1; tentative D call: TRBD2 (6 bases). With 5 bases removed from V and 16 bases from J, the gap between germline ends came to 21 bases. This CDR3 is 13 amino acids long. Germline V CDR1 and CDR2: SGHTA, FQGNSA. CDR3 sequence (DNA): TGTGCCAGCAGCCCTATCCCTAGCGCCCAGGAATTCTTC. It yields the protein CASSPIPSAQEFF.

The chain links TRBV5-4 to TRBJ1-3; D call uncertain. Trimming removed 0 bases from V and 8 bases from J, with 15 bases in between. Germline lookup yields CDR1 SGHNT and CDR2 YYREEE (reference sequence). CDR3 length equals 15 residues. The CDR3 nucleotides are TGTGCCAGCAGCTTGGGTAACGGGAAGGAGGACACCATATATTTT. Protein product: CASSLGNGKEDTIYF.

The chain links TRBV5-1 to TRBJ1-5; no firm D call. V lost 0 bases to trimming and J lost 1 base, with 8 bases between them. The CDR3 runs to 15 residues. Germline CDR1 and CDR2: SGHRS and YFSETQ. CDR3 sequence (DNA): TGCGCCAGCAGCTTGGATAGTCCAAGCAATCAGCCCCAGCATTTT. Its protein product is CASSLDSPSNQPQHF.

CDR3: CASSHSQGPTSSYNSPLHF. DNA for the CDR3: TGTGCCAGCAGTCACTCACAGGGCCCTACAAGCTCCTATAATTCACCCCTCCACTTT. V gene TRBV27 combines with J gene TRBJ1-6, with a tentative D call TRBD1 (6 bases). V dropped 5 bases and J dropped 0 bases, with 20 bases sitting between them. The CDR3 spans 19 residues. Germline CDR1 reads MNHEY; CDR2 reads SMNVEV (reference sequence).

V gene TRBV6-1 combines with J gene TRBJ2-3; TRBD1 aligns across 11 bases. The V and J ends lost 4 bases and 2 bases, in that order; junction bases with no gene match: 5. The CDR3 loop spans 16 amino acids. In germline, CDR1 is MNHNS, CDR2 SASEGT. The CDR3 is CASSVDRGLVTDTQYF. The DNA for the CDR3 is TGTGCCAGCAGTGTGGACAGGGGGCTAGTCACAGATACGCAGTATTTT.

This clone was observed a few times. This chain connects TRBV9 to TRBJ2-7; possible D gene TRBD1, 6 bases. Germline CDR1 reads SGDLS; CDR2 reads YYNGEE. The ends were cut back, 0 bases at V and 3 bases at J, with 13 bases in the middle. The CDR3 extends over 15 amino acids. The CDR3 spells CASSVATGEGYEQYF. CDR3 bases: TGTGCCAGCAGCGTAGCGACAGGAGAGGGCTACGAGCAGTACTTC. Full variable domain (missing parts from reference TRBV9 and TRBJ2-7): DSGVTQTPKHLITATGQRVTLRCSPRSGDLSVYWYQQSLDQGLQFLIQYYNGEERAKGNILERFSAQQFPDLHSELNLSSLELGDSALYFCASSVATGEGYEQYFGPGTRLTVT.

The chain combines TRBV2 with TRBJ2-3; 10 bases map to TRBD1. Trimming removed 6 bases from V and 5 bases from J; junction bases left unmatched: 5. Germline assignment: CDR1 SNHLY and CDR2 FYNNEI. The CDR3 spans 14 residues. CDR3 sequence: CASRWDRGLDTQYF. The CDR3 DNA sequence: TGTGCCAGCAGGTGGGACAGGGGTTTAGATACGCAGTATTTT. Based on the CDR3 plus reference TRBV2 and TRBJ2-3, the full variable domain is EPEVTQTPSHQVTQMGQEVILRCVPISNHLYFYWYRQILGQKVEFLVSFYNNEISEKSEIFDDQFSVERPDGSNFTLKIRSTKLEDSAMYFCASRWDRGLDTQYFGPGTRLTVL.